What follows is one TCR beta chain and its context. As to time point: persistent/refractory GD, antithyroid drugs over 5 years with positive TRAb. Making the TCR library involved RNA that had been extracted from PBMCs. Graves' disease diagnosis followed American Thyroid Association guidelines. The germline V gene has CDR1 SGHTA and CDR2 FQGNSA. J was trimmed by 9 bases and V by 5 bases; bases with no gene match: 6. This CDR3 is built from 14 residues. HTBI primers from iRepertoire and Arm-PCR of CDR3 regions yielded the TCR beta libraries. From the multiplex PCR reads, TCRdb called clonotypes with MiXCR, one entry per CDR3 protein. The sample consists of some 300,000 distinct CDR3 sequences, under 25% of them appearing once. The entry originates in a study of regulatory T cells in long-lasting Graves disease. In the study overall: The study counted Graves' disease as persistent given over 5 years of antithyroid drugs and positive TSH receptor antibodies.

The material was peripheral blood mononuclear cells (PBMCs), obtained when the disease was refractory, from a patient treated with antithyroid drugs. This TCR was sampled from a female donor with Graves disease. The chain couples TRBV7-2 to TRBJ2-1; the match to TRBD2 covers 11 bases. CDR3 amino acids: CASSPTSGSFEQFF. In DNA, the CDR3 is TGTGCCAGCAGCCCTACTAGCGGGAGCTTTGAGCAGTTCTTC.